A single TCR beta chain is shown here with its context. Its antigen is not known. CDR1 WSHSY and CDR2 SAAADI come from the germline V gene. The CDR3 is 14 amino acids. V lost 8 bases and J lost 2, with 12 bases in between. The sample is drawn from a study of T cell responses to AZD1222 COVID-19 vaccine. Generated by immunoSEQ multiplex PCR, the TCRdb table keeps only in-frame clones and is missing some. Found here are 86,000 or so clones, 85% to 90% of them singletons; the top ten hold 6.9%. General study points: AZD1222 recipients seropositive at baseline numbered only five to seven.

The receptor comes from an adult who received the AZD1222 COVID-19 vaccine. The chain joins TRBV10-2 to TRBJ2-2, with D possibly matching TRBD1 (6 bases). Sequenced here: peripheral blood, sampled 28 days after the second AZD1222 dose. In nucleotides, the CDR3 is TGCGCCAGCGGGCAGGGGCAAAACACCGGGGAGCTGTTTTTT. Protein sequence: CASGQGQNTGELFF.